These 13 T cell receptor beta chains share one sample of origin, sequenced in a study of blood T cell repertoires in COVID-19 (TCRdb year 2020). The method behind the library was the immunoSEQ multiplex PCR assay. TCRdb holds this immuneACCESS table with in-frame rearrangements only. Some clones are missing; in checked studies, unresolved V genes explain under half, and the rest has no known cause. The sample includes 110,000 or so clones, with roughly 80% observed a single time. Jointly, the top ten make up under 3% of the sample. Material for sequencing was peripheral blood. These receptors all stem from a man in his fifties or sixties with acute or convalescent COVID-19.

This rearrangement joins TRBV3-1 (or the pseudogene TRBV3-2) to TRBJ2-7, with D possibly matching TRBD2 (6 bases). CDR1 is LGHDT and CDR2 is YNNKEL in the germline V gene (reference sequence). V lost 2 bases and J lost 6, with 11 bases in between. The CDR3 totals 13 residues. The CDR3 bases are TGTGCCAGCAGCCAAAGACGGGACTCCGAGCAGTACTTC. This translates into CASSQRRDSEQYF.

The chain recombines TRBV6-5 with TRBJ2-1; 8 nucleotides align to TRBD2. This CDR3 region has 15 residues. V was clipped by 7 bases and J by 2 bases; unmatched bases: 7. CDR1 is MNHEY, CDR2 SVGAGI, per germline. CDR3 sequence reads: CASIRTSGPYNEQFF. In DNA form, the CDR3 reads TGTGCCAGCATTCGTACTAGCGGTCCCTACAATGAGCAGTTCTTC.

By sample share, this clone is medium-sized. This chain connects TRBV27 to TRBJ2-7, with D unclear. The CDR3 runs 11 residues. Germline V lookup: CDR1 MNHEY, CDR2 SMNVEV (reference sequence). Trimming took off 6 bases at V and 3 bases at J, with 6 bases between the two ends. CDR3 amino acids: CASRSGYEQYF. The CDR3 coding sequence is TGTGCCAGCAGGTCAGGCTACGAGCAGTACTTC.

The chain is built from TRBV30 and TRBJ1-2; D might be TRBD1 (6 bases). The ends were cut back, 4 bases at V and 4 bases at J, with 22 bases in the middle. The CDR3 is 16 residues long. Per the germline V gene, CDR1 is GTSNPN and CDR2 is SVGIG (reference sequence). CDR3 coding DNA: TGTGCCTGGACGACCTACAGGGTCGAAAGAGCCTATGGCTACACCTTC. Residues: CAWTTYRVERAYGYTF.

This clone has only one observation. The chain joins TRBV24-1 to TRBJ2-7; the match to TRBD1 covers 9 bases. CDR1 is KGHDR and CDR2 is SFDVKD in the germline V gene. This CDR3 has 15 amino acids. Trimming cost V 4 bases and J 0 bases; bases outside gene matches: 3. DNA of the CDR3: TGTGCCACCAGTGAGGGGACAGGGAGCTCCTACGAGCAGTACTTC. Translated, it gives CATSEGTGSSYEQYF.

This sequence joins TRBV7-6 and TRBJ2-1; 9 bases match TRBD2. This CDR3 has 15 amino acids. Germline V CDR1 and CDR2: SGHVS, FNYEAQ. V gave up 2 bases and J gave up 5 bases; unmatched junction bases: 4. CDR3 residues: CASSLYAGGHNEQFF. The CDR3 nucleotides read TGTGCCAGCAGCTTATATGCGGGGGGGCACAATGAGCAGTTCTTC.

This clone was detected a few times. V is TRBV27 and J is TRBJ1-5; D may be TRBD1 (5 bases). The CDR3 runs to 14 residues. CDR1 and CDR2 (germline): MNHEY, SMNVEV (reference sequence). The V end was cut by 0 bases, the J end by 7 bases, with 10 bases between. The CDR3 is CASSLSGGGQPQHF. The CDR3 DNA reads as TGTGCCAGCAGTTTATCGGGGGGAGGACAGCCCCAGCATTTT.

This CDR3 is CASSQWANTEAFF. The CDR3 DNA reads as TGTGCCAGCAGCCAGTGGGCTAACACTGAAGCTTTCTTT. V usage is TRBV14 and J usage is TRBJ1-1; D call uncertain. Germline values: CDR1 SGHDN, CDR2 FVKESK. V shed 3 bases and J shed 2 bases, with 7 bases lying between them. This CDR3 has 13 amino acids.

The chain couples TRBV3-1 (or the pseudogene TRBV3-2) to TRBJ2-7; 10 bases agree with TRBD2. Germline values: CDR1 LGHDT, CDR2 YNNKEL (reference sequence). With V trimmed by 5 bases and J by 3 bases, 4 bases remained unmatched. The CDR3 runs to 14 residues. The CDR3 nucleotides read TGTGCCAGCAGCGGGCTAGCGGGAGACTACGAGCAGTACTTC. This sequence encodes CASSGLAGDYEQYF.

This chain joins TRBV10-2 and TRBJ1-1; 7 nucleotides align to TRBD1. The junction had 3 bases not matched to a gene; V was cut back by 4 bases and J by 4 bases. In germline, CDR1 is WSHSY, CDR2 SAAADI. CDR3 length equals 13 residues. CDR3 amino acids: CASSGQGTTEAFF. The CDR3 nucleotides are TGCGCCAGCAGTGGACAGGGAACCACTGAAGCTTTCTTT.

V gene TRBV9 combines with J gene TRBJ1-5; possible D gene TRBD1, 5 bases. Looked up from germline, CDR1 is SGDLS and CDR2 is YYNGEE. The CDR3 runs to 14 residues. Trimming shortened V by 0 bases and J by 7 bases, and 11 bases separated the two germline ends. The CDR3 DNA sequence: TGTGCCAGCAGCGTAGAGGACATCGGCCAGCCCCAGCATTTT. It specifies CASSVEDIGQPQHF.

The CDR3 reads CASSLGQGGTEAFF. The CDR3 nucleotides are TGTGCCAGCAGCTTAGGACAGGGGGGCACTGAAGCTTTCTTT. The chain has TRBV11-2 and TRBJ1-1; 9 bases are shared with TRBD1. The junction had 1 base not matched to a gene; V was cut back by 1 base and J by 4 bases. The CDR3 is 14 amino acids. Per germline, CDR1 SGHAT and CDR2 FQNNGV.

The V call is TRBV25-1, the J call TRBJ1-2; no reliable D call. Looked up from germline, CDR1 is MGHDK and CDR2 is SYGVNS. The CDR3 consists of 14 residues. V was clipped by 5 bases and J by 3 bases, with 13 bases between them. The CDR3 here is CASSPDTIDYGYTF. The CDR3 nucleotides are TGTGCCAGCAGTCCCGACACCATTGACTATGGCTACACCTTC.